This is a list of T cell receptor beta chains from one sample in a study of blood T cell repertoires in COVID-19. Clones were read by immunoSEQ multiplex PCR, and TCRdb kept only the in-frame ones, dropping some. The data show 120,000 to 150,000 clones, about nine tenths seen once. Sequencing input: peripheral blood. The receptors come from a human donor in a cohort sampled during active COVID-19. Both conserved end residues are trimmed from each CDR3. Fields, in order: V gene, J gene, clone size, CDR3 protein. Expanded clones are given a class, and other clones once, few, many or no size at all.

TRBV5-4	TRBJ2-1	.	ASSQTSAFYNEQF
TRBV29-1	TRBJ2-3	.	SVRPRGADTQY
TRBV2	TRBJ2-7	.	ASSEKPYEQY
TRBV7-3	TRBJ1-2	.	ASSLTPSNYGYT
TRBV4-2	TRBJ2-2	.	ATRRGGADTGELF
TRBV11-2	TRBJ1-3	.	ASSHPGQGSGNTIY
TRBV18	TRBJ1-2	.	ASSPLGAVDGYT
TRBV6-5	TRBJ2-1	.	ASTGTKEYNEQF
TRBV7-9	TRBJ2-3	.	ASSTSTPSARSTDTQY
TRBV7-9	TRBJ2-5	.	ASSPRTGLQETQY
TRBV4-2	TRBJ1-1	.	ASSREGGGDTEAF
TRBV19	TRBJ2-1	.	ASSTAPAGFNEQF
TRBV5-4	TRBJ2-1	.	ASSLGLAGVSPYNEQF
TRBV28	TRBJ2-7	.	ASSFPGNEQY
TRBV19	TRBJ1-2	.	ASTTTGGYYGYT
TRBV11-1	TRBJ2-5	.	ASSLKQGQETQY
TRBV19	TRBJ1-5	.	ASSIGPTGGNQPQH
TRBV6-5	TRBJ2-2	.	ASSYGMGGTVGELF
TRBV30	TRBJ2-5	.	AWSGGGGGKTQY
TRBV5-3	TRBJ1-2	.	ARSSKTGGNYGYT
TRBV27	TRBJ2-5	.	ASSPADRVRETQY
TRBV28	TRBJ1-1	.	ASSLQGEAF
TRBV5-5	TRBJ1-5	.	ASSLAGRNQPQH
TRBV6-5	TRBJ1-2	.	ASSYSLIGANYGYT
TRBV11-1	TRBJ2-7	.	ASSSRTSVFYEQY
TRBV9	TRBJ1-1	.	ASSPAPDTEAF
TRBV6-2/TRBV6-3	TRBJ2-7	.	ASSYPGSGAQGY
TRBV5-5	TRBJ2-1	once	ASSWTDYNEQF
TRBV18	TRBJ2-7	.	ASSTRQRGSYEQY
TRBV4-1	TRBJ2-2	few	ASSRSGGGDTGELF
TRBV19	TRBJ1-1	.	ASISDRRNTEAF
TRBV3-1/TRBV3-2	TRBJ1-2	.	ASSQGTDYGYT
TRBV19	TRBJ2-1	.	ASSIDKAGGSYNEQF
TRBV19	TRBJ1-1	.	ASSIPGGEGTEAF
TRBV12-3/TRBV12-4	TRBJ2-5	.	ASSLSRGETQY
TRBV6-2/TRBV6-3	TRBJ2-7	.	ASSYPPGAGVGQY
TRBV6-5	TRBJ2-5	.	ASSPQVEETQY
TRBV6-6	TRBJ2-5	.	ASRKRGLPEETQY
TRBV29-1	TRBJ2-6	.	SVEGQEPRSGANVLT
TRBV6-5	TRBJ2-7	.	ASSWGEGSVSYEQY
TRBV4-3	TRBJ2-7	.	ASSQDVLAGGTYEQY
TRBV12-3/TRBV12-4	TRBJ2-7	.	ASSFRRRYEQY
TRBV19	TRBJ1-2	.	ASSTTVNYGYT
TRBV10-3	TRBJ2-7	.	AISDNTGALYEQY
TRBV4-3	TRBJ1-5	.	ASSQDRAGGNQPQH
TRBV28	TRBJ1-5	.	ASSSTGTNQPQH
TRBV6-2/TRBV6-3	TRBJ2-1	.	ASSRDGGSNEQF
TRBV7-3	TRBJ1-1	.	ASSLRGNTEAF
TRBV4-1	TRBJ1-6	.	ASSQVQGSYNSPLH
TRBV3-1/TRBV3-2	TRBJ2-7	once	ASSQVPNPSYEQY